A selection of T cell receptor beta chains follows, all from one sample in a study of T cell responses to AZD1222 COVID-19 vaccine. Profiled with immunoSEQ multiplex PCR; TCRdb holds only in-frame clones, not every one. Here the sample spans roughly 180,000 clones, around 94% being singletons. Sequencing was performed on peripheral blood, taken 28 days after the second AZD1222 dose. Receptor source: an adult who received the AZD1222 COVID-19 vaccine. The CDR3 runs from the conserved cysteine through the conserved F or W. Fields, in order: clone size, V gene, J gene, D gene, CDR3 length, CDR3 DNA, CDR3 protein. The D gene is left open where the match is weak. For some rows the clone size is stated as once, few or many, or as a class when expanded; others skip it.

clone size: NA; V gene: TRBV7-8; J gene: TRBJ1-4; D gene: TRBD1; CDR3 length: 16; CDR3 DNA: TGTGCCAGCAGCCCAAGTAGACAGGGGAAACAAGAAAAACTGTTTTTT; CDR3 protein: CASSPSRQGKQEKLFF
clone size: NA; V gene: TRBV7-3; J gene: TRBJ1-1; D gene: NA; CDR3 length: 13; CDR3 DNA: TGTGCCAGCAGCTTAGAGTTGAACACTGAAGCTTTCTTT; CDR3 protein: CASSLELNTEAFF
clone size: NA; V gene: TRBV18; J gene: TRBJ2-1; D gene: NA; CDR3 length: 16; CDR3 DNA: TGTGCCAGCTCACCACTTAGTACCACCGTCGACAATGAGCAGTTCTTC; CDR3 protein: CASSPLSTTVDNEQFF
clone size: NA; V gene: TRBV9; J gene: TRBJ2-5; D gene: TRBD2; CDR3 length: 16; CDR3 DNA: TGTGCCAGCGGAGCCGGGACTAGCGACCTCCAGGAGACCCAGTACTTC; CDR3 protein: CASGAGTSDLQETQYF
clone size: once; V gene: TRBV15; J gene: TRBJ2-7; D gene: TRBD1; CDR3 length: 13; CDR3 DNA: TGTGCCACCAGCAGGGACAGGTCCTACGAGCAGTACTTC; CDR3 protein: CATSRDRSYEQYF
clone size: NA; V gene: TRBV28; J gene: TRBJ1-2; D gene: TRBD1; CDR3 length: 17; CDR3 DNA: TGTGCCAGCAGTAGCCCGGGACAGGGCTTTACTAACTATGGCTACACCTTC; CDR3 protein: CASSSPGQGFTNYGYTF
clone size: NA; V gene: TRBV12-3/TRBV12-4; J gene: TRBJ1-4; D gene: TRBD1; CDR3 length: 12; CDR3 DNA: TGTGCCAGCAACCCAGGACAGGGACGACTGTTTTTT; CDR3 protein: CASNPGQGRLFF
clone size: few; V gene: TRBV14; J gene: TRBJ1-1; D gene: NA; CDR3 length: 14; CDR3 DNA: TGTGCCAGCAGCGTGTGGGCAGATAACACTGAAGCTTTCTTT; CDR3 protein: CASSVWADNTEAFF
clone size: NA; V gene: TRBV28; J gene: TRBJ1-5; D gene: NA; CDR3 length: 18; CDR3 DNA: TGTGCCAGCAGTCCATCCTTCCCGGGGCCATATAGCAATCAGCCCCAGCATTTT; CDR3 protein: CASSPSFPGPYSNQPQHF
clone size: NA; V gene: TRBV5-1; J gene: TRBJ2-5; D gene: TRBD2; CDR3 length: 14; CDR3 DNA: TGCGCCAGCAGCTTGGGACTAGCGCAAGAGACCCAGTACTTC; CDR3 protein: CASSLGLAQETQYF
clone size: NA; V gene: TRBV5-6; J gene: TRBJ2-5; D gene: NA; CDR3 length: 15; CDR3 DNA: TGTGCCAGCAGCTTGCTCAGGTCATTATGGGAGACCCAGTACTTC; CDR3 protein: CASSLLRSLWETQYF
clone size: NA; V gene: TRBV6-5; J gene: TRBJ1-5; D gene: NA; CDR3 length: 12; CDR3 DNA: TGTGCCAGCAGACTGCCCGGACAGCCCCAGCATTTT; CDR3 protein: CASRLPGQPQHF
clone size: once; V gene: TRBV19; J gene: TRBJ1-2; D gene: NA; CDR3 length: 13; CDR3 DNA: TGTGCCAGTAAGGAACAAGGGCGGGATGGCTACACCTTC; CDR3 protein: CASKEQGRDGYTF
clone size: NA; V gene: TRBV18; J gene: TRBJ1-1; D gene: NA; CDR3 length: 16; CDR3 DNA: TGTGCCAGCTCACCCAGGGACCTTGGGCGGAACACTGAAGCTTTCTTT; CDR3 protein: CASSPRDLGRNTEAFF
clone size: NA; V gene: TRBV5-1; J gene: TRBJ2-7; D gene: NA; CDR3 length: 15; CDR3 DNA: TGCGCCAGCAAAGAATGGCAAGCGGACAGCTACGAGCAGTACTTC; CDR3 protein: CASKEWQADSYEQYF
clone size: NA; V gene: TRBV7-2; J gene: TRBJ2-3; D gene: TRBD2; CDR3 length: 16; CDR3 DNA: TGTGCCAGCAGCCTCCGACTAGCGGGGAGCACAGATACGCAGTATTTT; CDR3 protein: CASSLRLAGSTDTQYF
clone size: NA; V gene: TRBV5-4; J gene: TRBJ2-4; D gene: TRBD1; CDR3 length: 16; CDR3 DNA: TGTGCCAGCAGCGTACAGGGGGCGGAGGCCAAAAACATTCAGTACTTC; CDR3 protein: CASSVQGAEAKNIQYF
clone size: once; V gene: TRBV7-9; J gene: TRBJ2-1; D gene: TRBD2; CDR3 length: 15; CDR3 DNA: TGTGCCAGCAGCCCCAGGACTAGCGGGAGAGCTGAGCAGTTCTTC; CDR3 protein: CASSPRTSGRAEQFF
clone size: NA; V gene: TRBV21-1; J gene: TRBJ2-7; D gene: NA; CDR3 length: 15; CDR3 DNA: TGTGCCAGCAGCAAAGAGGGGGGGGACTCCTACGAGCAGTACTTC; CDR3 protein: CASSKEGGDSYEQYF
clone size: NA; V gene: TRBV2; J gene: TRBJ2-1; D gene: TRBD2; CDR3 length: 22; CDR3 DNA: TGTGCCAGCAGTGAAGTGTTACCGCACGCGTGGACTAGCGGGATGTCCTACAATGAGCAGTTCTTC; CDR3 protein: CASSEVLPHAWTSGMSYNEQFF
clone size: NA; V gene: TRBV9; J gene: TRBJ2-2; D gene: NA; CDR3 length: 14; CDR3 DNA: TGTGCCAGCAGCGTACGAGGTTTGGGTGGGGAGCTGTTTTTT; CDR3 protein: CASSVRGLGGELFF
clone size: few; V gene: TRBV6-5; J gene: TRBJ1-6; D gene: NA; CDR3 length: 13; CDR3 DNA: TGTGCCAGCCGCTCGGGGAGTAATTCACCCCTCCACTTT; CDR3 protein: CASRSGSNSPLHF
clone size: NA; V gene: TRBV19; J gene: TRBJ2-7; D gene: NA; CDR3 length: 16; CDR3 DNA: TGTGCCAGTAGTATAGCGGTCTCCCTGGACTCCTACGAGCAGTACTTC; CDR3 protein: CASSIAVSLDSYEQYF
clone size: NA; V gene: TRBV3-1/TRBV3-2; J gene: TRBJ2-2; D gene: TRBD2; CDR3 length: 18; CDR3 DNA: TGTGCCAGCAGCCAAGGGGCCCTAGCGGGAGGGCCGGGCGGGGAGCTGTTTTTT; CDR3 protein: CASSQGALAGGPGGELFF
clone size: NA; V gene: TRBV12-5; J gene: TRBJ2-1; D gene: TRBD2; CDR3 length: 16; CDR3 DNA: TGTGCTAGTGGCCCTTCTAGCGGGGGGTCCTACAATGAGCAGTTCTTC; CDR3 protein: CASGPSSGGSYNEQFF
clone size: NA; V gene: TRBV9; J gene: TRBJ2-1; D gene: NA; CDR3 length: 15; CDR3 DNA: TGTGCCAGCAGCATCCAAGGGCAGGGGTACGATGAGCAGTTCTTC; CDR3 protein: CASSIQGQGYDEQFF
clone size: NA; V gene: TRBV7-2; J gene: TRBJ1-2; D gene: TRBD1; CDR3 length: 14; CDR3 DNA: TGTGCCAGCAGCTCCGGACAGGGGAACTATGGCTACACCTTC; CDR3 protein: CASSSGQGNYGYTF
clone size: NA; V gene: TRBV21-1; J gene: TRBJ1-4; D gene: NA; CDR3 length: 13; CDR3 DNA: TGTGCCAGCAACAGGGGGGAAGAGGAAAAACTGTTTTTT; CDR3 protein: CASNRGEEEKLFF
clone size: NA; V gene: TRBV19; J gene: TRBJ2-3; D gene: NA; CDR3 length: 17; CDR3 DNA: TGTGCCAGTAGTATAGGGGGCGCAGCGAGAAACACAGATACGCAGTATTTT; CDR3 protein: CASSIGGAARNTDTQYF
clone size: NA; V gene: TRBV7-9; J gene: TRBJ1-4; D gene: NA; CDR3 length: 15; CDR3 DNA: TGTGCCAGCAGCCCCGGGGAGAGGAGGAATGAAAAACTGTTTTTT; CDR3 protein: CASSPGERRNEKLFF
clone size: once; V gene: TRBV3-1/TRBV3-2; J gene: TRBJ1-1; D gene: NA; CDR3 length: 13; CDR3 DNA: TGTGCCAGCAGCCAAACACAGAACACTGAAGCTTTCTTT; CDR3 protein: CASSQTQNTEAFF
clone size: NA; V gene: TRBV15; J gene: TRBJ1-1; D gene: NA; CDR3 length: 12; CDR3 DNA: TGTGCCACCAGTAACCCCCGGCCCGAAGCTTTCTTT; CDR3 protein: CATSNPRPEAFF
clone size: NA; V gene: TRBV5-5; J gene: TRBJ1-6; D gene: NA; CDR3 length: 19; CDR3 DNA: TGTGCCAGCAGCCGAGGACGTATTTCCGGGGCCTCCTATAATTCACCCCTCCACTTT; CDR3 protein: CASSRGRISGASYNSPLHF
clone size: NA; V gene: TRBV5-6; J gene: TRBJ2-7; D gene: TRBD2; CDR3 length: 17; CDR3 DNA: TGTGCCAGCAGCCCGCCGTTAAGCGGGAGAACCAACTACGAGCAGTACTTC; CDR3 protein: CASSPPLSGRTNYEQYF
clone size: once; V gene: TRBV7-3; J gene: TRBJ2-7; D gene: NA; CDR3 length: 13; CDR3 DNA: TGTGCCAGCAGCTTAACCACGGGGAAGGAGCAGTACTTC; CDR3 protein: CASSLTTGKEQYF
clone size: NA; V gene: TRBV2; J gene: TRBJ1-6; D gene: TRBD1; CDR3 length: 16; CDR3 DNA: TGTGCCAGCAGTGAACCAATGGACAGGGCAGACTCACCCCTCCACTTT; CDR3 protein: CASSEPMDRADSPLHF
clone size: once; V gene: TRBV13; J gene: TRBJ2-7; D gene: TRBD2; CDR3 length: 16; CDR3 DNA: TGTGCCAGCAGCTTAGGTGCGGGGGGGTTATCCTACGAGCAGTACTTC; CDR3 protein: CASSLGAGGLSYEQYF
clone size: NA; V gene: TRBV18; J gene: TRBJ2-5; D gene: NA; CDR3 length: 15; CDR3 DNA: TGTGCCAGCTCACCAATACAGGGGCGGGAGGAGACCCAGTACTTC; CDR3 protein: CASSPIQGREETQYF
clone size: NA; V gene: TRBV6-5; J gene: TRBJ1-2; D gene: NA; CDR3 length: 13; CDR3 DNA: TGTGCCAGCAGTTACGTGGGGCAAAGAGGCTACACCTTC; CDR3 protein: CASSYVGQRGYTF
clone size: NA; V gene: TRBV3-1/TRBV3-2; J gene: TRBJ2-5; D gene: TRBD2; CDR3 length: 15; CDR3 DNA: TGTGCCAGCAGCCCCCCGGGGGGGCGGGGGGAGACCCAGTACTTC; CDR3 protein: CASSPPGGRGETQYF
clone size: NA; V gene: TRBV18; J gene: TRBJ1-2; D gene: NA; CDR3 length: 16; CDR3 DNA: TGTGCCAGCTCACCACAGAAGGGTTCGACCATAGGTGGCTACACCTTC; CDR3 protein: CASSPQKGSTIGGYTF
clone size: once; V gene: TRBV5-1; J gene: TRBJ2-1; D gene: TRBD2; CDR3 length: 15; CDR3 DNA: TGCGCCAGCAGCGAGGGTGCGGGAGACCACAATGAGCAGTTCTTC; CDR3 protein: CASSEGAGDHNEQFF
clone size: NA; V gene: TRBV28; J gene: TRBJ1-3; D gene: TRBD1; CDR3 length: 14; CDR3 DNA: TGTGCCAGCAGCTGGGACAGGGGGAGAAACACCATATATTTT; CDR3 protein: CASSWDRGRNTIYF
clone size: NA; V gene: TRBV27; J gene: TRBJ1-1; D gene: TRBD1; CDR3 length: 17; CDR3 DNA: TGTGCCAGCAGTCCCAAGGACAGGGCGATAGGAAACACTGAAGCTTTCTTT; CDR3 protein: CASSPKDRAIGNTEAFF
clone size: NA; V gene: TRBV23-1; J gene: TRBJ1-1; D gene: NA; CDR3 length: 13; CDR3 DNA: TGCGCCAGCAGTCGAGATCAAAACACTGAAGCTTTCTTT; CDR3 protein: CASSRDQNTEAFF
clone size: NA; V gene: TRBV6-5; J gene: TRBJ1-5; D gene: NA; CDR3 length: 12; CDR3 DNA: TGTGCCAGCAGGGCAGTTAATCAGCCCCAGCATTTT; CDR3 protein: CASRAVNQPQHF
clone size: NA; V gene: TRBV27; J gene: TRBJ2-3; D gene: NA; CDR3 length: 15; CDR3 DNA: TGTGCCAGCAGTTTATCACAAGGAGGCACAGATACGCAGTATTTT; CDR3 protein: CASSLSQGGTDTQYF
clone size: NA; V gene: TRBV3-1/TRBV3-2; J gene: TRBJ1-1; D gene: NA; CDR3 length: 15; CDR3 DNA: TGTGCCAGCACCCTAGGACTGTATGGGAACACTGAAGCTTTCTTT; CDR3 protein: CASTLGLYGNTEAFF
clone size: once; V gene: TRBV10-3; J gene: TRBJ1-1; D gene: NA; CDR3 length: 16; CDR3 DNA: TGTGCCATCAGTGGCTGGAATAAGACAGGCCACACTGAAGCTTTCTTT; CDR3 protein: CAISGWNKTGHTEAFF
clone size: NA; V gene: TRBV7-7; J gene: TRBJ1-1; D gene: NA; CDR3 length: 14; CDR3 DNA: TGTGCCAGCAGCCCCTTACGGGGGGCCAATGAAGCTTTCTTT; CDR3 protein: CASSPLRGANEAFF
clone size: once; V gene: TRBV6-2/TRBV6-3; J gene: TRBJ1-1; D gene: NA; CDR3 length: 14; CDR3 DNA: TGTGCCAGCAGTTCCAACAAGGCGAACACTGAAGCTTTCTTT; CDR3 protein: CASSSNKANTEAFF
clone size: NA; V gene: TRBV18; J gene: TRBJ1-3; D gene: NA; CDR3 length: 13; CDR3 DNA: TGTGCCAGCTCACCACAAGTTGGAAACACCATATATTTT; CDR3 protein: CASSPQVGNTIYF
clone size: NA; V gene: TRBV18; J gene: TRBJ1-4; D gene: NA; CDR3 length: 18; CDR3 DNA: TGTGCCAGCTCACGGTACCGAAAAGGGAGGTTAACTAATGAAAAACTGTTTTTT; CDR3 protein: CASSRYRKGRLTNEKLFF
clone size: NA; V gene: TRBV18; J gene: TRBJ2-7; D gene: NA; CDR3 length: 14; CDR3 DNA: TGTGCCAGCTCACCGGCCCTTAGCTCCTACGAGCAGTACTTC; CDR3 protein: CASSPALSSYEQYF
clone size: NA; V gene: TRBV9; J gene: TRBJ1-2; D gene: NA; CDR3 length: 11; CDR3 DNA: TGTGCCAGCAGCGCCCTTGTATGGTACACCTTC; CDR3 protein: CASSALVWYTF
clone size: NA; V gene: TRBV15; J gene: TRBJ2-7; D gene: NA; CDR3 length: 16; CDR3 DNA: TGTGCCACCAGCAGAGGTTCAGGGTTGGGCTTGGACGAGCAGTACTTC; CDR3 protein: CATSRGSGLGLDEQYF
clone size: NA; V gene: TRBV29-1; J gene: TRBJ1-1; D gene: NA; CDR3 length: 14; CDR3 DNA: TGCAGCGTTGAATGGGTCGGGGGGAACACTGAAGCTTTCTTT; CDR3 protein: CSVEWVGGNTEAFF
clone size: NA; V gene: TRBV9; J gene: TRBJ1-4; D gene: NA; CDR3 length: 15; CDR3 DNA: TGTGCCAGCAGCGTAGCTCCCGGACAGAATGAAAAACTGTTTTTT; CDR3 protein: CASSVAPGQNEKLFF
clone size: NA; V gene: TRBV15; J gene: TRBJ1-4; D gene: TRBD1; CDR3 length: 16; CDR3 DNA: TGTGCCACCACCCCGAGGGTTACAGGGGGCTATGAAAAACTGTTTTTT; CDR3 protein: CATTPRVTGGYEKLFF
clone size: NA; V gene: TRBV30; J gene: TRBJ1-1; D gene: NA; CDR3 length: 13; CDR3 DNA: TGTGCCTGGAGTGTATCTGGGAGCACTGAAGCTTTCTTT; CDR3 protein: CAWSVSGSTEAFF